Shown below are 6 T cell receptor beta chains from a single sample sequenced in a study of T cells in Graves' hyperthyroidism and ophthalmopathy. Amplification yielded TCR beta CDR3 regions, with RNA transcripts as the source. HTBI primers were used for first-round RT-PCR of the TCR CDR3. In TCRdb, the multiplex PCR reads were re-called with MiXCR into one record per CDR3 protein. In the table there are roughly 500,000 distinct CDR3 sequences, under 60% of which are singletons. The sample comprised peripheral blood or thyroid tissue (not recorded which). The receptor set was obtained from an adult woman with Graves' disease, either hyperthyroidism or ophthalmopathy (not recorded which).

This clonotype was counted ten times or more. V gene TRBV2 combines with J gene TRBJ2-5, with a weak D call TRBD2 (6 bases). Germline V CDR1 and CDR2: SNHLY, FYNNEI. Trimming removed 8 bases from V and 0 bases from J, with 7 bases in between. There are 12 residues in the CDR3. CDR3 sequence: CASREYQETQYF. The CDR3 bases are TGTGCCAGCCGGGAGTACCAAGAGACCCAGTACTTC.

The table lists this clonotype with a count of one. CDR3 amino acids: CASSRQGSNGYTF. As DNA, the CDR3 is TGCGCCAGCAGCAGACAGGGATCGAATGGCTACACCTTC. The chain carries TRBV5-1 and TRBJ1-2, with 7 bases matching TRBD1. V dropped 4 bases and J dropped 6; count of bases not matched to a gene: 6. Germline CDR1 SGHRS, CDR2 YFSETQ. The CDR3 contains 13 residues.

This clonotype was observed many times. The CDR3 nucleotides read TGTGCCAGCAGTCGGACAGGCAAAGGGGATTCACCCCTCCACTTT. It translates to CASSRTGKGDSPLHF. The J gene is TRBJ1-6, the V gene TRBV6-5, with TRBD1 identical over 7 bases. The CDR3 is 15 residues long. The junction had 9 bases not matched to a gene; V was cut back by 5 bases and J by 8 bases. Germline CDR1 and CDR2: MNHEY and SVGAGI.

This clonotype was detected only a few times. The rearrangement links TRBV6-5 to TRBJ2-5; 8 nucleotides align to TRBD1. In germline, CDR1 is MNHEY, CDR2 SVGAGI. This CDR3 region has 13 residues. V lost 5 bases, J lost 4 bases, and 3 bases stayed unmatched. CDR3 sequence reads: CASSRGTGETQYF. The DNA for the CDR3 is TGTGCCAGCAGTCGGGGGACAGGAGAGACCCAGTACTTC.

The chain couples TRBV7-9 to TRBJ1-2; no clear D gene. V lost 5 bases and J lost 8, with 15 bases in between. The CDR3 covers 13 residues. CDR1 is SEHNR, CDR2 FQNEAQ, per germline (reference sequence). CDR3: CASSPARAEGYTF. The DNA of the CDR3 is TGTGCCAGCAGCCCCGCTCGCGCGGAGGGCTACACCTTC. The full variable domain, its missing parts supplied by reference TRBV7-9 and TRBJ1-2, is DTGVSQNPRHKITKRGQNVTFRCDPISEHNRLYWYRQTLGQGPEFLTYFQNEAQLEKSRLLSDRFSAERPKGSFSTLEIQRTEQGDSAMYLCASSPARAEGYTFGSGTRLTVV.

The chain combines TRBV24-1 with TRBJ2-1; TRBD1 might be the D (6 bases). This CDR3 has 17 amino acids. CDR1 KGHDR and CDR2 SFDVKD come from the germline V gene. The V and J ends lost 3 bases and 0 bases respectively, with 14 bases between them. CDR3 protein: CATSDPRQGSSYNEQFF. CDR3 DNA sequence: TGTGCCACCAGTGATCCTCGGCAGGGGAGCTCCTACAATGAGCAGTTCTTC.